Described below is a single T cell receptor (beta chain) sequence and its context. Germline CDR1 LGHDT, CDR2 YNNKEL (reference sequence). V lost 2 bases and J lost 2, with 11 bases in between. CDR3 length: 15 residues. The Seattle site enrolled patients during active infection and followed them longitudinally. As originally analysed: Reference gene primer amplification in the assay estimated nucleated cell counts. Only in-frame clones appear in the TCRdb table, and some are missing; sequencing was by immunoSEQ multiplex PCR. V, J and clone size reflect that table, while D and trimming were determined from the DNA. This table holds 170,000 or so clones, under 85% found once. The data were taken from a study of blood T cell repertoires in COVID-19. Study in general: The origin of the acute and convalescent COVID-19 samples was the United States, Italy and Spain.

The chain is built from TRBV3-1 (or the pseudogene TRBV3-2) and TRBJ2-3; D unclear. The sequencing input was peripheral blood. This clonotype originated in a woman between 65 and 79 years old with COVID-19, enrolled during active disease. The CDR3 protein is CASSQTSRYTDTQYF. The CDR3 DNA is TGTGCCAGCAGCCAAACGAGTAGATACACAGATACGCAGTATTTT.